Shown below are 3 T cell receptor beta chains from a single sample sequenced in a study of cytomegalovirus exposure and HLA in healthy donors. The PCR was carried out with 60 Vbeta primers and 13 Jbeta primers. Some clones are missing from TCRdb's copy, which holds only in-frame ones; the method was immunoSEQ multiplex PCR. The table records 150,000 to 200,000 clones, roughly four fifths of them present only once. The sequenced material came from PBMCs. The receptor set was obtained from a woman aged 25 to 39 in good health and CMV-seronegative.

The chain uses TRBV27 and TRBJ2-7, with D possibly TRBD1 on 7 matching bases. The CDR3 totals 15 residues. Germline loops: CDR1 MNHEY, CDR2 SMNVEV (reference sequence). V dropped 1 base and J dropped 6 bases, with 16 bases sitting between them. The DNA for the CDR3 is TGTGCCAGCAGTTTATTACAGGGGAGGTCGGGCGAGCAGTACTTC. The encoded protein is CASSLLQGRSGEQYF.

The chain combines TRBV27 with TRBJ2-3; 7 positions agree with TRBD1. V dropped 2 bases and J dropped 6; count of bases not matched to a gene: 5. In germline, CDR1 is MNHEY, CDR2 SMNVEV (reference sequence). The CDR3 covers 14 residues. The CDR3 sequence: CASSLGQAKDTQYF. The CDR3 DNA sequence: TGTGCCAGCAGTTTAGGACAGGCCAAGGATACGCAGTATTTT.

The chain has TRBV10-1 and TRBJ2-7; TRBD1 agrees at 7 bases. CDR1 and CDR2 from the germline V gene are WNHNN and SYGVQD (reference sequence). The CDR3 has 14 amino acids. V dropped 7 bases and J dropped 2; count of bases not matched to a gene: 8. The CDR3 DNA is TGCGCCAGCACTAAGGACAGGTTCCCCTACGAGCAGTACTTC. Its translation: CASTKDRFPYEQYF.